The TCR beta chain described here comes from a study of early T cells in non-severe SARS-CoV-2 infection. In the study overall: Sequenced material consisted of bulk RNA (from unsorted whole blood), and chains were unpaired. Study-level findings and limits: Lookups in VDJdb leaned toward anti-spike CD8 responses and missed private and CD4 specificities.

The germline gives CDR1 SEHNR, CDR2 FQNEAQ (reference sequence). The CDR3 spans 14 residues. V shed 5 bases, J shed 6 bases, and the junction held 7 bases outside the gene matches. This clonotype was detected ten times or more. Its antigen remains unknown. Unique molecular identifier tags were affixed to discrete cDNA molecules. Each CDR3 protein gets one entry after TCRdb re-called the 5' RACE reads with MiXCR. The profile shows 37,000 or so distinct CDR3 sequences, approximately 6.3% of them singletons. V usage is TRBV7-9 and J usage is TRBJ2-3; 8 nucleotides match TRBD2. Specimen: whole blood. The origin of this receptor is an adult who was a healthcare worker with PCR-confirmed SARS-CoV-2 infection or an uninfected control (not recorded which). DNA of the CDR3: TGTGCCAGCAGCCTTCAGCGGGGGCGGGATACGCAGTATTTT. It yields the protein CASSLQRGRDTQYF.